This TCR beta chain was sequenced in a study of cytomegalovirus exposure and HLA in healthy donors. This clone showed up just a few times. Only in-frame clones appear in the TCRdb table, and some are missing; sequencing was by immunoSEQ multiplex PCR. The sample contains hundreds of thousands of clones, around 86% of which appear only once. The validation cohort, a group of around 120 subjects, included the donors and was separate from the roughly 600-subject first cohort. V lost 3 bases and J 0 bases, leaving 14 bases between the germline ends. The CDR3 is made up of 16 amino acids. The germline gives CDR1 MGHDK, CDR2 SYGVNS.

Sequenced: PBMCs. The sequence was collected from a woman under 30 in good health and CMV-seronegative. This sequence joins TRBV25-1 and TRBJ1-2; TRBD1 might be the D (5 bases). The CDR3 loop reads CASSDLWEGSNYGYTF. The CDR3 DNA follows: TGTGCCAGCAGTGACCTGTGGGAGGGGTCTAACTATGGCTACACCTTC.